These 11 T cell receptor beta chains share one sample of origin, sequenced in a study of T cells in Graves' hyperthyroidism and ophthalmopathy. TCR beta CDR3 regions were amplified from RNA. The primer set for the first-round RT-PCR of the TCR CDR3 was HTBI. One entry per CDR3 protein, called by TCRdb with MiXCR from the multiplex PCR reads. The table shows 660,000 or so distinct CDR3 sequences, with about a fifth occurring only once. Sequences were obtained from blood. These receptors were taken from a man between 25 and 39 years old with Graves' ophthalmopathy.

This clonotype was observed many times. This chain links TRBV6-2 or TRBV6-3 with TRBJ2-1; TRBD2 matches 9 bases. The ends lost 2 bases at V and 1 base at J; junction bases unmatched: 3. The CDR3 sequence is 16 residues long. Germline-derived CDR1 and CDR2 are MNHEY and SVGEGT. This chain's CDR3 is CASSYPSGRSYNEQFF. CDR3 DNA: TGTGCCAGCAGTTACCCCAGCGGGAGGTCCTACAATGAGCAGTTCTTC.

The chain combines TRBV7-2 with TRBJ2-3; D is undetermined. The CDR3 has 16 amino acids. Germline CDR1 SGHTA, CDR2 FQGNSA. V gave up 5 bases and J gave up 0 bases, with 15 bases separating them. The CDR3 DNA reads as TGTGCCAGCAGCCTCCAACCCGGGCCTAGCACAGATACGCAGTATTTT. This encodes CASSLQPGPSTDTQYF.

The CDR3 DNA follows: TGTGCCAGCAGCGTAGTTCCAGCCGGATACAATGAGCAGTTCTTC. Protein: CASSVVPAGYNEQFF. This rearrangement joins TRBV9 to TRBJ2-1; no definite D call. CDR1 is SGDLS and CDR2 is YYNGEE in the germline V gene. V was clipped by 0 bases and J by 4 bases, with 11 bases between them. The CDR3 loop spans 15 amino acids.

This clonotype was seen only a few times. The rearrangement uses TRBV24-1 and TRBJ2-1, with TRBD1 as a possible D gene (5 bases). The CDR3 has 15 residues. Trimming removed 2 bases at V and 2 bases at J, with 9 bases between. Germline assignment: CDR1 KGHDR and CDR2 SFDVKD. This chain's CDR3 is CATSDSGHPYNEQFF. In DNA form, the CDR3 reads TGTGCCACCAGTGATTCAGGACACCCCTACAATGAGCAGTTCTTC.

The chain is built from TRBV5-1 and TRBJ2-1, with a weak D call TRBD2 (6 bases). CDR1 is SGHRS, CDR2 YFSETQ, per germline. The CDR3 is 15 residues long. V was clipped by 3 bases and J by 8 bases, with 18 bases between them. DNA of the CDR3: TGCGCCAGCAGCTCTGGAAATAGCGGAGTCGATGAGCAGTTCTTC. Translation gives CASSSGNSGVDEQFF.

This chain connects TRBV11-2 to TRBJ2-2; the match to TRBD2 covers 14 bases. Germline assignment: CDR1 SGHAT and CDR2 FQNNGV. The CDR3 sequence is 19 residues long. V trimming: 1 base; J trimming: 3 bases; junction bases outside the gene matches: 7. As DNA, the CDR3 is TGTGCCAGCAGCTTAGTCGGGACTAGCGGGAGTCTGCACACCGGGGAGCTGTTTTTT. This encodes CASSLVGTSGSLHTGELFF.

The chain combines TRBV19 with TRBJ2-7; 10 bases align to TRBD1. CDR3 length equals 14 residues. J was trimmed by 5 bases and V by 3 bases; bases with no gene match: 4. CDR1 is LNHDA, CDR2 SQIVND, per germline (reference sequence). The CDR3 spells CASSMGTGADEQYF. The CDR3 coding sequence is TGTGCCAGTAGTATGGGGACAGGGGCGGACGAGCAGTACTTC.

This clonotype was found many times. J is TRBJ1-5 and V is TRBV6-1; TRBD1 might be the D (6 bases). Germline V CDR1 and CDR2: MNHNS, SASEGT. V dropped 5 bases and J dropped 0 bases, with 17 bases sitting between them. The CDR3 consists of 17 residues. The CDR3 spells CASSNGQRRNSNQPQHF. The DNA for the CDR3 is TGTGCCAGCAGTAACGGACAGAGGAGAAATAGCAATCAGCCCCAGCATTTT.

The chain links TRBV10-3 to TRBJ1-1; a possible D gene is TRBD1 (6 bases). The CDR3 extends over 13 amino acids. Germline V gene sequence: CDR1 ENHRY, CDR2 SYGVKD. V was shortened by 10 bases and J by 3 bases, with 15 bases between the two germline ends. The CDR3 nucleotides are TGTGCCACCTTAAAACAGGGTCACACTGAAGCTTTCTTT. As protein: CATLKQGHTEAFF.

This clonotype was counted at least ten times. V gene TRBV29-1 combines with J gene TRBJ1-2, with 9 bases identical to TRBD1. V gave up 5 bases and J gave up 2 bases; unmatched junction bases: 9. Germline V lookup: CDR1 SQVTM, CDR2 ANQGSEA. The CDR3 totals 15 residues. This chain's CDR3 is CSVRQQGAMNYGYTF. The DNA of the CDR3 is TGCAGCGTTCGTCAACAGGGGGCTATGAACTATGGCTACACCTTC.

This clonotype was counted between two and nine times. This chain connects TRBV7-2 to TRBJ2-1; TRBD2 matches at 15 bases. The J segment lost 10 bases and the V segment lost 4 bases, leaving 8 bases of the junction unmatched. Germline lookup yields CDR1 SGHTA and CDR2 FQGNSA. This CDR3 contains 16 residues. The CDR3 region has the DNA TGTGCCAGCAGCTCCGCAGGGACTAGCGGGAGGCAAGAGCAGTTCTTC. Residues: CASSSAGTSGRQEQFF.